Listed below are T cell receptor beta chains from one sample, sequenced in a study of T-cell reconstitution after alpha-beta-depleted transplantation in children. TCRdb ran MiXCR on the PCR reads and lists one entry per CDR3 protein. The sample records 750,000 to 950,000 distinct CDR3 sequences, about 16% being singletons. The sequencing here drew on PBMCs, mostly from graft donor cells, taken 360 days after TCRalphabeta/CD19-depleted stem cell transplant. The receptors come from a male patient younger than 18 who had a stem cell transplant for acute lymphoblastic leukemia, so the T cells may come from the graft donor. Each CDR3 is given with its conserved first and last residue.

CDR3 protein | V gene
CASSLYRGRVGELFF | TRBV7-3
CASSRLQGGANTGELFF | TRBV4-1
CASRPTSLDEQFF | TRBV11-2
CASSRSGTGIEPQHF | TRBV16
CASSRTGEAGYTF | TRBV5-1
CSGTGADPYNEQFF | TRBV29-1
CASSGTGISYEQYF | TRBV5-1
CSVPSGGYNEQFF | TRBV29-1
CASSVGTVQRETQYF | TRBV5-1
CASSLSRFNYGYTF | TRBV27
CASSLKSGLPYEQYF | TRBV7-2
CASSEGRGAYNEQFF | TRBV6-4
CASSDTRWGGDEQYF | TRBV25-1
CASRGGHGRTHSGANVLTF | TRBV6-1
CASNSRLAATNEKLFF | TRBV28
CASSVATGKSNQPQHF | TRBV5-8
CASSFSGKSEQYF | TRBV12-3/TRBV12-4
CASSIAGVSYNEQFF | TRBV11-2
CASSQDLAEQFF | TRBV4-1
CSVEGGVQETQYF | TRBV29-1
CSALSRTSPTDTQYF | TRBV29-1
CSVLGGLQETQYF | TRBV29-1
CASSQLDSVEAFF | TRBV4-1
CSVHRENIQYF | TRBV29-1
CSAVTGTGIHEQYF | TRBV20-1
CASSYARGVSETQYF | TRBV6-5
CASTLRQGNVKNIQYF | TRBV7-9
CASSPSTGAYEQYF | TRBV18
CASSLAASGSPGTGELFF | TRBV7-2
CSARQGGQYF | TRBV20-1
CASSSRTSVLRRRETQYF | TRBV11-2
CSVSSGATDTQYF | TRBV29-1
CASSQGLGEQFF | TRBV4-1
CASSVDFPYEQYF | TRBV5-5
CASSPDRNYNEQFF | TRBV5-1
CASSPGTLNCGELFF | TRBV7-9
CASSQTGQGYRSYEQYF | TRBV6-1
CSVEDDREPYEQYF | TRBV29-1
CASRGDSDTGELFF | TRBV2
CASSQTGFDEQFF | TRBV4-2
CASSLRTGKEQFF | TRBV7-3
CASSLPQPFSYEQYF | TRBV12-3/TRBV12-4
CASSLKTINEQFF | TRBV5-1
CASRSTLARQFF | TRBV12-2
CAISERGTSGRLLYF | TRBV10-3
CASSPRQGLSYNSPLHF | TRBV14
CASSQDRTRDWNEQFF | TRBV14
CAISRTGYEQYF | TRBV10-3